These 21 T cell receptor beta chains were all obtained from the same sample, sequenced in a study of monozygotic twins with inflammatory bowel disease. No DNA is given; TCRdb re-called the 5' RACE reads and lists each CDR3 protein once. The table for this sample gives approximately 400,000 distinct CDR3 sequences. Sequencing was performed on blood. The receptors stem from a human donor with ulcerative colitis or Crohn's disease, or a healthy co-twin of an affected twin (not recorded which).

V gene TRBV3-1 combines with J gene TRBJ1-1; there is no DNA to check the TCRdb D call of TRBD1. This CDR3 is built from 14 residues. Germline loops: CDR1 LGHDT, CDR2 YNNKEL (reference sequence). CDR3 amino acids: CASSQKGTGTEAFF.

The chain recombines TRBV20-1 with TRBJ1-2. There are 16 residues in the CDR3. In germline, CDR1 is DFQATT, CDR2 SNEGSKA (reference sequence). The CDR3 reads CSARDSNREGRYGYTF.

The chain is built from TRBV21-1 and TRBJ1-6; no DNA is available, so the TRBD1 call from TCRdb remains unchecked. TRBV21-1 is tagged as a pseudogene. This CDR3 is built from 17 residues. The chain's CDR3 is CASGKQGVCSYNSPLHF.

The genes are TRBV15 and TRBJ2-1; TCRdb's D gene call, TRBD2, goes unchecked for lack of DNA. Germline V lookup: CDR1 LNHNV, CDR2 YYDKDF (reference sequence). The CDR3 consists of 11 residues. CDR3 protein: CATSTLHEQFF.

V is TRBV12-3 or TRBV12-4 and J is TRBJ2-1; the TCRdb call, TRBD1, lacks DNA for checking. The CDR3 consists of 14 residues. The CDR3 here is CASSFFGGYNEQFF.

The V and J genes are TRBV7-9 and TRBJ2-2; TCRdb outputs TRBD2, but without DNA this stays unchecked. The germline V gene encodes CDR1 SEHNR and CDR2 FQNEAQ (reference sequence). This CDR3 is 16 amino acids long. CDR3 residues: CASSWASFPNTGELFF.

The rearrangement links TRBV4-1 to TRBJ2-1; TCRdb gives TRBD1 as the D gene, but with no DNA this cannot be confirmed. The CDR3 has 16 amino acids. CDR1 and CDR2 (germline): MGHRA, YSYEKL. CDR3 residues: CASSQERGTLGNEQFF.

The chain joins TRBV3-1 to TRBJ1-1; the D call of TRBD1 rests on TCRdb alone, since no DNA is present to check it. Germline CDR1 LGHDT, CDR2 YNNKEL (reference sequence). CDR3 length: 15 residues. Here the CDR3 reads CASSQARSGIPEAFF.

The rearrangement uses TRBV7-9 and TRBJ2-1; TCRdb names TRBD1, which stays unverified in the absence of DNA. Germline values: CDR1 SEHNR, CDR2 FQNEAQ (reference sequence). The CDR3 is made up of 16 amino acids. CDR3 in amino acids: CASSGWGGDSYSEQFF.

CDR3 sequence reads: CASSFGRMSSYEQYF. The V gene is TRBV5-1, the J gene TRBJ2-7; absent DNA, TCRdb's TRBD1 call cannot be checked. CDR1 and CDR2 (germline): SGHRS, YFSETQ. There are 15 residues in the CDR3.

This rearrangement joins TRBV20-1 to TRBJ2-2; checking the TCRdb D call of TRBD2 is not possible without DNA. Germline V gene lookup returns CDR1 DFQATT and CDR2 SNEGSKA (reference sequence). The CDR3 spans 18 residues. This chain's CDR3 is CSARDRSRLAGNTGELFF.

V usage is TRBV18 and J usage is TRBJ2-7. This CDR3 spans 14 amino acids. The germline CDR1 and CDR2 sequences are KGHSH and LQKENI. The CDR3 here is CASSPQGPNYEQYF. The full variable domain, with the rest looked up from reference TRBV18 and TRBJ2-7, is NAGVMQNPRHLVRRRGQEARLRCSPMKGHSHVYWYRQLPEEGLKFMVYLQKENIIDESGMPKERFSAEFPKEGPSILRIQQVVRGDSAAYFCASSPQGPNYEQYFGPGTRLTVT.

The chain combines TRBV7-9 with TRBJ2-7; no DNA is available, so the TRBD1 call from TCRdb remains unchecked. The CDR3 length is 15 residues. Germline values: CDR1 SEHNR, CDR2 FQNEAQ (reference sequence). The chain's CDR3 is CASSFLQGHSYEQYF.

V and J are TRBV27 and TRBJ2-5; the D call from TCRdb, TRBD2, cannot be confirmed without DNA. Germline V gene data show CDR1 as MNHEY and CDR2 as SMNVEV (reference sequence). The CDR3 has 15 amino acids. The CDR3: CAGSPGTSGGETQYF.

The J gene is TRBJ1-4, the V gene TRBV18. The CDR3 contains 15 residues. Germline CDR1 is KGHSH and CDR2 is LQKENI. CDR3 residues: CASSPGLATNEKLFF. The full variable domain, in which reference TRBV18 and TRBJ1-4 provide the parts outside the CDR3, is NAGVMQNPRHLVRRRGQEARLRCSPMKGHSHVYWYRQLPEEGLKFMVYLQKENIIDESGMPKERFSAEFPKEGPSILRIQQVVRGDSAAYFCASSPGLATNEKLFFGSGTQLSVL.

The chain couples TRBV4-2 to TRBJ2-3; the D gene TCRdb calls, TRBD1, cannot be checked with no DNA. The CDR3 totals 20 residues. Germline CDR1 LGHNA, CDR2 YNFKEQ. CDR3 sequence reads: CASSQDVGGPAVQPTDTQYF.

The chain uses TRBV5-1 and TRBJ2-2; TCRdb selects TRBD1, and the lack of DNA leaves this call unchecked. Germline CDR1 is SGHRS and CDR2 is YFSETQ. The CDR3 consists of 16 residues. CDR3 residues: CASSLDGAVGTGELFF.

The chain joins TRBV6-1 to TRBJ2-2. Germline-derived CDR1 and CDR2 are MNHNS and SASEGT. This CDR3 has 16 amino acids. Here the CDR3 reads CASSSFLTVNTGELFF.

The V and J genes are TRBV30 and TRBJ1-5; TCRdb's D gene call, TRBD1, goes unchecked for lack of DNA. This CDR3 spans 15 amino acids. From germline, CDR1 is GTSNPN and CDR2 SVGIG (reference sequence). The CDR3 loop reads CAWSVLPGLGQPQHF.

The V and J genes are TRBV10-2 and TRBJ2-5. The CDR3 consists of 11 residues. CDR1 is WSHSY, CDR2 SAAADI, per germline. CDR3 residues: CASSESETQYF.

This CDR3 is CASSLVGQGYDEQFF. J is TRBJ2-1 and V is TRBV7-2; TCRdb selects TRBD1, and the lack of DNA leaves this call unchecked. CDR3 size: 15 residues. From germline, CDR1 is SGHTA and CDR2 FQGNSA.